The source of this T cell receptor (beta chain) is a study of PD-L1 blockade in urothelial cancer. The CDR3 has 14 amino acids. Germline CDR1 and CDR2: SGHNT and YYREEE (reference sequence). The J segment lost 2 bases and the V segment lost 4 bases, leaving 5 bases of the junction unmatched. Here immunoSEQ multiplex PCR was the method, and the copy in TCRdb shows in-frame clones only, minus some. The sample lists over 100,000 clones, around 90% occurring once. Described time point: peripheral blood 6 weeks after treatment start. The material was PBMCs, obtained around atezolizumab (anti-PD-L1) treatment. V usage is TRBV5-4 and J usage is TRBJ2-5; 7 bases are shared with TRBD1. The TCR sequence derives from a man in his sixties with urothelial cancer. As DNA, the CDR3 is TGTGCCAGCAGCAAACAGGGGTGGCAAGAGACCCAGTACTTC. Translated, it gives CASSKQGWQETQYF.